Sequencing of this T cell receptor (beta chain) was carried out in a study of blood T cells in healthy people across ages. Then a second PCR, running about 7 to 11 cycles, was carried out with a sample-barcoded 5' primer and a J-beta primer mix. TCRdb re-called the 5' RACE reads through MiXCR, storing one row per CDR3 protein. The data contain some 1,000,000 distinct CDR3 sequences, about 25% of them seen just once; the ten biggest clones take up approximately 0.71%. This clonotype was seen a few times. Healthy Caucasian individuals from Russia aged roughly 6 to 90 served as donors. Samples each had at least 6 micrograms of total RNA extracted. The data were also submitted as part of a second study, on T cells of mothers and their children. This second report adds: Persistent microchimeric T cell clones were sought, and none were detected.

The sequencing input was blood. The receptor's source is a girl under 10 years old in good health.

CDR3 in amino acids: CATAVGQQETQYF. CDR3 DNA: TGCGCCACCGCCGTTGGACAACAAGAGACCCAGTACTTC. J is TRBJ2-5 and V is TRBV5-1; maybe TRBD1 (5 bases). Germline V lookup: CDR1 SGHRS, CDR2 YFSETQ. This CDR3 has 13 residues. V gave up 9 bases and J gave up 2 bases, with 14 bases separating them.